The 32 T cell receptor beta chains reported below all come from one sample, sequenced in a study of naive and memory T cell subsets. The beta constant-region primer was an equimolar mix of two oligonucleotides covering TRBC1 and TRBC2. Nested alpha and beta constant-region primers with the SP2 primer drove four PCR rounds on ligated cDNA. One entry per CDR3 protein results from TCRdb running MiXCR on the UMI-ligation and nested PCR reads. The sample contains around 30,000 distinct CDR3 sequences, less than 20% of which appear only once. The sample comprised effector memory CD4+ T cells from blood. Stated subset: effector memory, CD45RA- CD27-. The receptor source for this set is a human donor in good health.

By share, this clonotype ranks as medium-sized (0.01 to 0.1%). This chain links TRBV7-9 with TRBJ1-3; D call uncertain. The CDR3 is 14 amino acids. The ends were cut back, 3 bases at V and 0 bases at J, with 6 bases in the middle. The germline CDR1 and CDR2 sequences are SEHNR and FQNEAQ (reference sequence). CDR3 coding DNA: TGTGCCAGCAGCTTGGGGTTCTCTGGAAACACCATATATTTT. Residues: CASSLGFSGNTIYF.

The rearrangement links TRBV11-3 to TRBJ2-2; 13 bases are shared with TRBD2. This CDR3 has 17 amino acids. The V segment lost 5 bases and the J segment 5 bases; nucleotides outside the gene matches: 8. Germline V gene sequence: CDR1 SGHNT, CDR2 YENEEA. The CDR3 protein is CASSPMRTSGRTGELFF. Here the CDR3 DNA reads TGTGCCAGCAGCCCTATGAGGACTAGCGGGAGAACCGGGGAGCTGTTTTTT.

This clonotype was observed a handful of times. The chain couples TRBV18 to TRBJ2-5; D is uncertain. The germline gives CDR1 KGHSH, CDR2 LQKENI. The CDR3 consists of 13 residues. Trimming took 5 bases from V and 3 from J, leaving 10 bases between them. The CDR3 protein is CASSSRPEETQYF. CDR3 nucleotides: TGTGCCAGCTCATCTCGCCCTGAAGAGACCCAGTACTTC.

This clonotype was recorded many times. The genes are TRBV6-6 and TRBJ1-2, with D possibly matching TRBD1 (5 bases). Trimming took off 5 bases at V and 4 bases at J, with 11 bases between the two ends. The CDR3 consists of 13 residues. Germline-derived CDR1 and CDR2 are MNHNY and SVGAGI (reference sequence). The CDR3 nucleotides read TGTGCCAGCAGTCCCGGGGCCTCCTATGGCTACACCTTC. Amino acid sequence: CASSPGASYGYTF.

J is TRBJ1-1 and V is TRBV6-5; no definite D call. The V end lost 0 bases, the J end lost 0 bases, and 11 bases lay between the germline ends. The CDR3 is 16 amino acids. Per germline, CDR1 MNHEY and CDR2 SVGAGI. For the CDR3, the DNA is TGTGCCAGCAGTTACTCGATGGTCTTTCTGAACACTGAAGCTTTCTTT. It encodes CASSYSMVFLNTEAFF.

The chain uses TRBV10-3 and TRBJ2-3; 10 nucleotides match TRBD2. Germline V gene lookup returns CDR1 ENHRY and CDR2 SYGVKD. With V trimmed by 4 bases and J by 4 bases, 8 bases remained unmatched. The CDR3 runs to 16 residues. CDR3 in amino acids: CAISVGPLAGADTQYF. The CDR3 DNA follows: TGTGCCATCAGTGTAGGGCCCCTAGCGGGAGCAGATACGCAGTATTTT.

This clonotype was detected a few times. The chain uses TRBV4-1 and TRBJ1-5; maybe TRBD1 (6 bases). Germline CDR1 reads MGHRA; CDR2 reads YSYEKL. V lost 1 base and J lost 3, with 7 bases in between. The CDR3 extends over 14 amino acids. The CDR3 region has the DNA TGCGCCAGCAGCCAAGGACAGGCCAATCAGCCCCAGCATTTT. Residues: CASSQGQANQPQHF.

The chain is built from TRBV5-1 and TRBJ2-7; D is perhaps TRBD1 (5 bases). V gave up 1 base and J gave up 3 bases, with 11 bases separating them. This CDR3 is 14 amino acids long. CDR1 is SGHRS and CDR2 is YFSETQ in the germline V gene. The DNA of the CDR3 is TGCGCCAGCAGCTTGACAGGCCTGAACTACGAGCAGTACTTC. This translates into CASSLTGLNYEQYF. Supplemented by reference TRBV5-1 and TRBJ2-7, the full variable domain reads KAGVTQTPRYLIKTRGQQVTLSCSPISGHRSVSWYQQTPGQGLQFLFEYFSETQRNKGNFPGRFSGRQFSNSRSEMNVSTLELGDSALYLCASSLTGLNYEQYFGPGTRLTVT.

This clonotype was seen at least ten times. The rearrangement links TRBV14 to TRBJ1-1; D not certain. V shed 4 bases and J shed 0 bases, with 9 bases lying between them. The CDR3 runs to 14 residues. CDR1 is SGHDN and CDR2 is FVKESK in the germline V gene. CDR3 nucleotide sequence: TGTGCCAGCAGCCTGGCAGGCATGAACACTGAAGCTTTCTTT. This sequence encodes CASSLAGMNTEAFF.

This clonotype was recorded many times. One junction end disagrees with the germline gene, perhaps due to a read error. The CDR3 nucleotides are TGTGCCAGCAGCCAAGGAGGAACTGGAGCTTTCTTT. Amino acid sequence: CASSQGGTGAFF. This chain connects TRBV3-1 to TRBJ1-1, with D hard to call. CDR1 LGHDT and CDR2 YNNKEL come from the germline V gene (reference sequence). This CDR3 is built from 12 residues.

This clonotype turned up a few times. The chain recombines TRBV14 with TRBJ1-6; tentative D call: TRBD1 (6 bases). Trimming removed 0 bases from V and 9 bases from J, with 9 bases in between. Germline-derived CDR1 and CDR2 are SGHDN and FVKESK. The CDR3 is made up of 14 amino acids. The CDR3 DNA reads TGTGCCAGCAGCCAAGATACAGGGATTTCACCCCTCCACTTT. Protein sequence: CASSQDTGISPLHF. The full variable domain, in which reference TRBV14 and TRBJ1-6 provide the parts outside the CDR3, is EAGVTQFPSHSVIEKGQTVTLRCDPISGHDNLYWYRRVMGKEIKFLLHFVKESKQDESGMPNNRFLAERTGGTYSTLKVQPAELEDSGVYFCASSQDTGISPLHFGNGTRLTVT.

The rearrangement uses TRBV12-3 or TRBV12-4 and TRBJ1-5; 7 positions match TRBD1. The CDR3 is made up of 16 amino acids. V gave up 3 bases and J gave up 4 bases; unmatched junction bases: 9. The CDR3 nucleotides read TGTGCCAGCAGTTTGGCGACAGGGAACAAGAATCAGCCCCAGCATTTT. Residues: CASSLATGNKNQPQHF.

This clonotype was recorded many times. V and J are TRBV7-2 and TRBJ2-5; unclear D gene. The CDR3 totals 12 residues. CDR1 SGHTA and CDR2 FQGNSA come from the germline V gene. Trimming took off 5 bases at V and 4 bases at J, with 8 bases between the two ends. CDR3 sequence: CASSANLETQYF. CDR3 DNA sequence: TGTGCCAGCAGCGCAAACCTAGAGACCCAGTACTTC.

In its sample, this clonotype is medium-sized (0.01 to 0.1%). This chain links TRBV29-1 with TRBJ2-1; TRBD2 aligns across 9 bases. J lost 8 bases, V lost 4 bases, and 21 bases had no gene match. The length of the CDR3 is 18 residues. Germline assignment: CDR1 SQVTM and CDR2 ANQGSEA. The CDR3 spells CSVGTPRLAGILVDEQFF. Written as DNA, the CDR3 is TGCAGCGTTGGGACGCCGAGGCTAGCGGGAATACTTGTAGATGAGCAGTTCTTC.

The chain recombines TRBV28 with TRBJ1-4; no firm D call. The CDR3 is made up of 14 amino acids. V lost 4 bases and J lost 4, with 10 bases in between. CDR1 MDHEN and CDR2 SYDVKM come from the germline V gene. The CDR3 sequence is CASSSPVLNEKLFF. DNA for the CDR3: TGTGCCAGCAGTTCGCCAGTCCTTAATGAAAAACTGTTTTTT.

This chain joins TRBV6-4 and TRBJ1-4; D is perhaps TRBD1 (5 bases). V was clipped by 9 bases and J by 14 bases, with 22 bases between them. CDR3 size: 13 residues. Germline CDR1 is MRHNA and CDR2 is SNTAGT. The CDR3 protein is CARGTAWGTWLFF. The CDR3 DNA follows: TGTGCCAGGGGGACGGCATGGGGGACTTGGCTGTTTTTT.

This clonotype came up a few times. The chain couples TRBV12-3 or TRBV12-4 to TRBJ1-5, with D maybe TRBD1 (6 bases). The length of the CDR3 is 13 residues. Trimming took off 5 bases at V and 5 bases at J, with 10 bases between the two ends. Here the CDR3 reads CASSQGSDQPQHF. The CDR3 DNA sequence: TGTGCCAGCAGTCAGGGGTCCGATCAGCCCCAGCATTTT.

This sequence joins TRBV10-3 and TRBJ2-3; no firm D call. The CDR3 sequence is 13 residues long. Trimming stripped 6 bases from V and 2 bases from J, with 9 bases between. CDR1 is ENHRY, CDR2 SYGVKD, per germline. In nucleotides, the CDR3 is TGTGCCATCAGCGGCGGAGTCACAGATACGCAGTATTTT. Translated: CAISGGVTDTQYF.

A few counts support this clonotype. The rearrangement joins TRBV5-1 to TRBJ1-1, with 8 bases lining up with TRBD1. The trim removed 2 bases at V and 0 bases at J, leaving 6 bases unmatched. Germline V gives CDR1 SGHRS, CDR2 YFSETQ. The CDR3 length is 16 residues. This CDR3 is CASSLTGQGLNTEAFF. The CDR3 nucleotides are TGCGCCAGCAGCTTAACCGGACAGGGTTTGAACACTGAAGCTTTCTTT.

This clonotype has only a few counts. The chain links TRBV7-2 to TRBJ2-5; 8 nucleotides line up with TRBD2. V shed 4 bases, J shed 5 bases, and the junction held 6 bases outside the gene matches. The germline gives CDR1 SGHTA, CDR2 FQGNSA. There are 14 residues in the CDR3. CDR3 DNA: TGTGCCAGCAGCTCCGGCGGGGGGTATGAGACCCAGTACTTC. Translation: CASSSGGGYETQYF.

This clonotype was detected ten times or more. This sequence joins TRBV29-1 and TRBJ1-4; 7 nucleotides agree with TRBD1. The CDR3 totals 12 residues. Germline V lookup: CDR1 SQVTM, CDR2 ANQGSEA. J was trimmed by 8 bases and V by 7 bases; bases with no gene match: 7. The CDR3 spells CSALRGREKLFF. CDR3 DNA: TGCAGCGCCTTAAGGGGGCGGGAAAAACTGTTTTTT.

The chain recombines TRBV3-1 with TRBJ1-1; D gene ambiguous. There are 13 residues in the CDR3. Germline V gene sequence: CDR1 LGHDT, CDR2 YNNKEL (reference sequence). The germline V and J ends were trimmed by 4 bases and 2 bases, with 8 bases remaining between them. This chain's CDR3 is CASSRRENTEAFF. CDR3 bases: TGTGCCAGCAGCCGGAGAGAAAACACTGAAGCTTTCTTT.

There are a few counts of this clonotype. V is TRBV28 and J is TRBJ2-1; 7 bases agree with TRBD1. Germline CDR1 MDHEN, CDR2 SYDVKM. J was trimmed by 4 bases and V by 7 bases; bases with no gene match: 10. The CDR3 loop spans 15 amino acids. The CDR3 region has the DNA TGTGCCAGCATTATGGGTGACAGGGCTTACAATGAGCAGTTCTTC. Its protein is CASIMGDRAYNEQFF.

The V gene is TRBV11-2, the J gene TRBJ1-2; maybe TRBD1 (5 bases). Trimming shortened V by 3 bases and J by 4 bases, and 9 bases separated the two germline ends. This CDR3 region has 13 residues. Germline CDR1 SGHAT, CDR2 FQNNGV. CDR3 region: CASSFGQGYGYTF. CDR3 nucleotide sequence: TGTGCCAGCAGCTTCGGGCAGGGCTATGGCTACACCTTC.

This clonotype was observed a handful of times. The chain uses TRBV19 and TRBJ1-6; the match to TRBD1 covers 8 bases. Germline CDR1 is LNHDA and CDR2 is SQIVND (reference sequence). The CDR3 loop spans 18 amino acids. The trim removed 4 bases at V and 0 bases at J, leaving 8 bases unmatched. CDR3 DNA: TGTGCCAGTAGTAACCGACAGGGGAGTGGCTCCTATAATTCACCCCTCCACTTT. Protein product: CASSNRQGSGSYNSPLHF.

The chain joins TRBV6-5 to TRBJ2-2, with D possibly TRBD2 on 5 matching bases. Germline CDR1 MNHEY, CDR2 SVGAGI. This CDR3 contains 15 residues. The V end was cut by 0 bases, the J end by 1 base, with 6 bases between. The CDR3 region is CASSYSGLNTGELFF. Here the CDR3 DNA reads TGTGCCAGCAGTTACTCCGGACTGAACACCGGGGAGCTGTTTTTT.

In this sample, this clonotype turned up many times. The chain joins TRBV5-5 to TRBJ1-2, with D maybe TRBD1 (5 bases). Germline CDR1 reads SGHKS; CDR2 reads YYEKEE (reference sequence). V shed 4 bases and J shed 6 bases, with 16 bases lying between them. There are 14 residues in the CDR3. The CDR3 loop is CASSATTGAHGYTF. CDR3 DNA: TGTGCCAGCAGCGCAACAACCGGGGCTCATGGCTACACCTTC.

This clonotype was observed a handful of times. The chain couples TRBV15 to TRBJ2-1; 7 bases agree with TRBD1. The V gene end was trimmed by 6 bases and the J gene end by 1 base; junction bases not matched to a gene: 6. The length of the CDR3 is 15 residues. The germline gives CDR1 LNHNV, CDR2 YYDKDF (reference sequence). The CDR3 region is CATRIGTASYNEQFF. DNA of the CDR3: TGTGCCACCAGAATAGGGACAGCTTCCTACAATGAGCAGTTCTTC.

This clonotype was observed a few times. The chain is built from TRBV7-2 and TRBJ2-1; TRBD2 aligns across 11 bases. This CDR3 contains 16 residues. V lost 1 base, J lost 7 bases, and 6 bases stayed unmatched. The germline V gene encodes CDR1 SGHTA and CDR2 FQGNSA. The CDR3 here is CASSLELAGGLNEQFF. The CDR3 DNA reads TGTGCCAGCAGCTTAGAGCTAGCGGGAGGATTAAATGAGCAGTTCTTC.

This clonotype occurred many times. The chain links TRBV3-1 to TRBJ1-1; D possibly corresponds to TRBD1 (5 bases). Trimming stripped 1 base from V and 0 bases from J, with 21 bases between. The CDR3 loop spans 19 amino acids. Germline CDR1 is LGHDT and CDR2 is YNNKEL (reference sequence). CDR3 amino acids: CASSQGGTDLWVLNTEAFF. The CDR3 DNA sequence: TGTGCCAGCAGCCAAGGAGGGACCGATTTATGGGTGCTGAACACTGAAGCTTTCTTT.

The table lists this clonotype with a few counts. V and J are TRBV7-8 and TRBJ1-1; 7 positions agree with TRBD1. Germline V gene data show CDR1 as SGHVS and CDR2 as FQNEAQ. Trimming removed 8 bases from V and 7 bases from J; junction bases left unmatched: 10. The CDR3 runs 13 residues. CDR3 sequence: CASYRDRPHEAFF. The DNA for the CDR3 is TGTGCCAGCTATAGGGACAGACCCCATGAAGCTTTCTTT.

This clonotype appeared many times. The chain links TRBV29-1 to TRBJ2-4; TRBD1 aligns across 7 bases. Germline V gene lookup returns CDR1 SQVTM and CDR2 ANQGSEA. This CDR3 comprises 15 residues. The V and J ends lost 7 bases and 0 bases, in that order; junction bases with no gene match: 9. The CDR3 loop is CSAQGTALAKNIQYF. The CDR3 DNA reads TGCAGCGCCCAAGGGACAGCCCTAGCCAAAAACATTCAGTACTTC. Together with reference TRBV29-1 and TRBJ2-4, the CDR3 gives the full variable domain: SAVISQKPSRDICQRGTSLTIQCQVDSQVTMMFWYRQQPGQSLTLIATANQGSEATYESGFVIDKFPISRPNLTFSTLTVSNMSPEDSSIYLCSAQGTALAKNIQYFGAGTRLSVL.